This T cell receptor beta chain was recorded in a study of type 1 and type 2 diabetes patients. Study in general: Samples came from type 1 diabetic, type 2 diabetic or nondiabetic people, recruited in China.

The germline V gene encodes CDR1 MDHEN and CDR2 SYDVKM. The CDR3 has 11 amino acids. Trimming took 10 bases from V and 9 from J, leaving 16 bases between them. This clonotype has a single count. The PCR template was genomic DNA. Amplification of the beta chain CDR3 used 30 forward and 13 reverse multiplex primers. One entry per CDR3 protein results from TCRdb running MiXCR on the multiplex PCR reads. The repertoire holds 250,000 or so distinct CDR3 sequences, with around 47% as singletons. The specimen sequenced was peripheral blood mononuclear cells (PBMCs). The chain carries TRBV28 and TRBJ2-7; perhaps D is TRBD1 or TRBD2 (6 bases each). This clonotype originated in a man between 18 and 29 years old with type 2 diabetes. CDR3 nucleotides: TGTGCCACCGCAGGGGAGGTGGGGCAGTACTTC. Translating it yields CATAGEVGQYF.